This T cell receptor (beta chain) derives from a study of T cell changes during pregnancy in multiple sclerosis. Germline V CDR1 and CDR2: LGHNA, YSLEER. Trimming removed 2 bases from V and 2 bases from J, with 8 bases in between. The CDR3 runs to 14 residues. TCRdb keeps only in-frame clones here, not all; method: immunoSEQ multiplex PCR. Here the sample spans about 70,000 clones, 85% to 95% being singletons. Sequencing was performed on CD8+ T cells from peripheral blood mononuclear cells, taken in the third trimester of pregnancy. This sequence was found in a female donor in good health, enrolled as a control in a pregnancy study. The rearrangement joins TRBV4-3 to TRBJ2-3; D call uncertain. CDR3 loop: CASSQRGTTDTQYF. The CDR3 region has the DNA TGCGCCAGCAGCCAACGCGGTACCACAGATACGCAGTATTTT.